This T cell receptor beta chain was captured in a study of T cells expressing NK-cell markers (dated by TCRdb to between 2020 and 2021). Some background on the complete study: Three sorted T-cell subsets (CD3+CD56+NKG2C+, CD3+CD56+NKG2C- and CD3+CD56-NKG2C+) from about 8 donors had their TCR beta-chain repertoires profiled. All eight donors whose samples were sequenced were randomly selected healthy volunteers, three of them men and five women. Illumina HiSeq 2000/2500, MiSeq or NextSeq was used to sequence libraries as 2 x 150 bp reads. Among the eight sequenced donors, seven were HCMV-seropositive and one was HCMV-seronegative. The paper's findings and limits, for the study overall: For over five donors, the dominant CD3+CD56+NKG2C+ clonotypes were among the top 10 CD8+ clonotypes and accounted for about 1.0-7.0% of CD8+ T cells. Whether the expanded NKG2C-expressing T cell clones were specific for HCMV antigens remained unclear. Those dominant clonotypes were again the most abundant among CD3+CD56-NKG2C+ cells in a handful of donors, at about 25-65%.

In the case of this clonotype: Its antigen remains unidentified.

From cysteine to phenylalanine, the CDR3 is 19 amino acids long. DNA is not on record. TCRdb shows the sequencer as Illumina HiSeq 2000. TCR beta cDNA libraries were made by 5'RACE template switching that added a universal primer site and unique molecular identifiers. Synthesis of cDNA was primed from the TCR beta constant segment and was followed by two consecutive PCR amplification steps. The paper's data handling went like this. MIGEC was used to demultiplex reads and group the reads by UMI, and MiTCR was used to assemble and quantify clonotypes. To exclude erroneous sequences, only TCR cDNA sequences supported by at least two reads were retained. The tcR package was used for downstream repertoire analysis, and clonotypes were matched between fractions using CDR3 nucleotide sequence together with V segment. VDJmatch was used to annotate antigen specificity against VDJdb, with one amino acid substitution in CDR3 allowed. The reads, reprocessed by TCRdb, yield one row per CDR3 protein sequence and no DNA. These V and J calls originate from TCRdb's pipeline instead of the authors' own analysis. The sample table gives 400,000 to 450,000 distinct CDR3 sequences. More than 7% of the sample is taken by the ten largest.

HCMV-specific IgG was detected in serum with a commercial ELISA kit to determine HCMV serostatus. Ficoll density gradient centrifugation was used to isolate peripheral blood mononuclear cells from blood. In this chain, TRBV12-3 or TRBV12-4 is recombined with TRBJ2-2; checking the TCRdb D call of TRBD1 is not possible without DNA. The TCR comes from a woman aged 18 to 75 in good health. The material sequenced was blood T cells: a sorted CD56 or NKG2C T cell subset, CD4+ or CD8+ T cells, or bulk PBMC T cells (not recorded which). The CDR3 amino acid sequence is: CASSLGTGTGRFDTGELFF.